The clone carrying this T cell receptor (beta chain) was counted between two and nine times. Trimming left V 3 bases short and J 5 bases short, with 10 bases between. In germline, CDR1 is DFQATT, CDR2 SNEGSKA (reference sequence). There are 13 residues in the CDR3. The sample originates from a study of identical twins. TCRdb passed the 5' RACE reads through MiXCR, listing each CDR3 protein once. The sample holds hundreds of thousands of distinct CDR3 sequences, 18% seen once. These data were also filed under a second study, of T cells expressing NK-cell markers.

This clonotype was obtained from a woman between 18 and 30 years old in good health. The sequenced sample consisted of PBMCs. This chain uses TRBV20-1 with TRBJ1-4; the D gene is possibly TRBD1 (5 bases). The CDR3 region is CSASWGGNEKLFF. The CDR3 coding sequence is TGCAGTGCTAGCTGGGGGGGGAATGAAAAACTGTTTTTT.